The next 13 T cell receptor beta chains were all read from a single sample in a study of blood T cell repertoires in COVID-19. Profiled with immunoSEQ multiplex PCR; TCRdb holds only in-frame clones, not every one. This sample has more than 250,000 clones, with 87% found just once. The sequenced sample was peripheral blood. Every receptor here comes from a man aged 50 to 60 with active or convalescent COVID-19.

The chain combines TRBV2 with TRBJ1-5, with 8 bases identical to TRBD1. The CDR3 sequence is 14 residues long. CDR1 is SNHLY, CDR2 FYNNEI, per germline. The trim removed 7 bases at V and 2 bases at J, leaving 4 bases unmatched. The CDR3 nucleotides are TGTGCCAGCACCCAGGGGGCGGGCAATCAGCCCCAGCATTTT. This translates into CASTQGAGNQPQHF.

This clone was detected only a few times. The chain links TRBV5-6 to TRBJ1-6; TRBD1 is a possible D gene (5 bases). CDR1 and CDR2 (germline): SGHDT, YYEEEE. V lost 4 bases, J lost 12 bases, and 26 bases lay in between. There are 17 residues in the CDR3. CDR3 in DNA: TGTGCCAGCAGCCGCCGTTGGGGGGAGGACACAGTAGGACCCCTCCACTTT. It is translated as CASSRRWGEDTVGPLHF. The full variable domain, completed using reference TRBV5-6 and TRBJ1-6, is DAGVTQSPTHLIKTRGQQVTLRCSPKSGHDTVSWYQQALGQGPQFIFQYYEEEERQRGNFPDRFSGHQFPNYSSELNVNALLLGDSALYLCASSRRWGEDTVGPLHFGNGTRLTVT.

The chain links TRBV6-5 to TRBJ1-6; D is unclear. Germline CDR1 and CDR2: MNHEY and SVGAGI. CDR3 length: 14 amino acids. The V end was cut by 5 bases, the J end by 5 bases, with 10 bases between. CDR3 DNA sequence: TGTGCCAGCAGTCGCGAGGGCAATAATTCACCCCTCCACTTT. Translated, it gives CASSREGNNSPLHF.

V gene TRBV5-6 combines with J gene TRBJ1-5; D unresolved. V lost 4 bases and J 5 bases, leaving 10 bases between the germline ends. Germline CDR1 and CDR2: SGHDT and YYEEEE. This CDR3 spans 13 amino acids. The CDR3 DNA is TGTGCCAGCAGCGTTGGAGGTTATCAGCCCCAGCATTTT. Translated: CASSVGGYQPQHF.

The chain is built from TRBV14 and TRBJ1-2; D is unclear. V gave up 4 bases and J gave up 4 bases, with 16 bases separating them. CDR1 is SGHDN and CDR2 is FVKESK in the germline V gene. The CDR3 sequence is 15 residues long. The CDR3 DNA is TGTGCCAGCAGCCCACTGGAGCGGCCTCTCTATGGCTACACCTTC. Translation: CASSPLERPLYGYTF.

In this sample, this clone turned up a few times. In the same sample, other DNA sequences code for this CDR3. The chain links TRBV5-4 to TRBJ2-7, with TRBD1 identical over 9 bases. V was pared by 4 bases and J by 3 bases, with 5 bases of the junction left unmatched. Germline-derived CDR1 and CDR2 are SGHNT and YYREEE (reference sequence). This CDR3 spans 14 amino acids. CDR3 bases: TGTGCCAGCAGCCAGGACAGGGGCGTCTACGAGCAGTACTTC. Translation gives CASSQDRGVYEQYF.

The chain employs TRBV19 and TRBJ2-3; D is ambiguous. V lost 4 bases and J 10 bases, leaving 15 bases between the germline ends. Per germline, CDR1 LNHDA and CDR2 SQIVND (reference sequence). This CDR3 spans 13 amino acids. In nucleotides, the CDR3 is TGTGCCAGTAGTACGACGTCGTGGGCATCGCAGTATTTT. It codes for CASSTTSWASQYF.

Here the CDR3 DNA reads TGCGCCAGCAGCTTGGTCACGGGAAACTATGGCTACACCTTC. Encoded protein: CASSLVTGNYGYTF. The chain recombines TRBV5-1 with TRBJ1-2; D is undetermined. The CDR3 covers 14 residues. The V end lost 0 bases, the J end lost 2 bases, and 8 bases lay between the germline ends. The germline V gene encodes CDR1 SGHRS and CDR2 YFSETQ. Full variable domain (missing parts from reference TRBV5-1 and TRBJ1-2): KAGVTQTPRYLIKTRGQQVTLSCSPISGHRSVSWYQQTPGQGLQFLFEYFSETQRNKGNFPGRFSGRQFSNSRSEMNVSTLELGDSALYLCASSLVTGNYGYTFGSGTRLTVV.

This sequence joins TRBV10-2 and TRBJ2-2; 8 nucleotides match TRBD1. The CDR3 loop spans 14 amino acids. Per germline, CDR1 WSHSY and CDR2 SAAADI. Losses at the gene ends were 9 bases for V and 7 bases for J; bases not matched to a gene: 10. This CDR3 is CARRETGVFGELFF. CDR3 sequence (DNA): TGCGCCAGGCGAGAGACAGGGGTTTTCGGGGAGCTGTTTTTT.

The J gene is TRBJ1-6, the V gene TRBV30; D is perhaps TRBD1 (6 bases). Per germline, CDR1 GTSNPN and CDR2 SVGIG (reference sequence). The CDR3 has 14 amino acids. V lost 4 bases and J 5 bases, leaving 12 bases between the germline ends. DNA for the CDR3: TGTGCCTGGAACACAGGGCTCAATAATTCACCCCTCCACTTT. Its protein product is CAWNTGLNNSPLHF.

This sequence joins TRBV24-1 and TRBJ2-5; TRBD2 aligns across 8 bases. V was pared by 3 bases and J by 5 bases, with 13 bases of the junction left unmatched. The CDR3 is 17 residues long. Germline V gene lookup returns CDR1 KGHDR and CDR2 SFDVKD. CDR3 sequence (DNA): TGTGCCACCAGTGATCTCGCCGGCGCGGGGGGAGGCGAGACCCAGTACTTC. Translating gives CATSDLAGAGGGETQYF.

V is TRBV6-2 or TRBV6-3 and J is TRBJ1-3; D gene ambiguous. CDR3 length: 14 amino acids. V dropped 2 bases and J dropped 0 bases, with 5 bases sitting between them. CDR1 and CDR2 from the germline V gene are MNHEY and SVGEGT. The CDR3 sequence is CASSYRFSGNTIYF. The DNA of the CDR3 is TGTGCCAGCAGTTACCGGTTCTCTGGAAACACCATATATTTT.

The chain recombines TRBV4-3 with TRBJ1-1; D remains unclear. Germline-derived CDR1 and CDR2 are LGHNA and YSLEER. Trimming removed 0 bases at V and 4 bases at J, with 6 bases between. This CDR3 region has 13 residues. CDR3 DNA sequence: TGCGCCAGCAGCCAAGAACTCCCCACTGAAGCTTTCTTT. Its translation: CASSQELPTEAFF.